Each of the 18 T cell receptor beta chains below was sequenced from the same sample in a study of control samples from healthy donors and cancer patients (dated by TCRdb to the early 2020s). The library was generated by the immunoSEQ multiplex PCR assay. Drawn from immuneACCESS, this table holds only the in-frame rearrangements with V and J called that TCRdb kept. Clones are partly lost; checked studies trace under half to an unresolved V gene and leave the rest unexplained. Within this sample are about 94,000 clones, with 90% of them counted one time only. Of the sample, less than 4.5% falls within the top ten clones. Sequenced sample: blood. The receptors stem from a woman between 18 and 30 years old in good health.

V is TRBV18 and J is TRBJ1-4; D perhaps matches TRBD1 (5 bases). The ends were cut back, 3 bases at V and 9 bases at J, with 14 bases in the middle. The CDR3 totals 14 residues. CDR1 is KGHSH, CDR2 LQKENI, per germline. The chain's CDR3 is CASSPSGQHQKLFF. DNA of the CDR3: TGTGCCAGCTCACCGTCAGGGCAGCATCAAAAACTGTTTTTT.

This CDR3 reads CASSEGFTEAFF. In DNA form, the CDR3 reads TGCGCCAGCAGTGAAGGTTTCACTGAAGCTTTCTTT. This chain links TRBV10-1 with TRBJ1-1; no reliable D call. V shed 3 bases and J shed 4 bases, with 6 bases lying between them. Looked up from germline, CDR1 is WNHNN and CDR2 is SYGVQD (reference sequence). The CDR3 has 12 amino acids.

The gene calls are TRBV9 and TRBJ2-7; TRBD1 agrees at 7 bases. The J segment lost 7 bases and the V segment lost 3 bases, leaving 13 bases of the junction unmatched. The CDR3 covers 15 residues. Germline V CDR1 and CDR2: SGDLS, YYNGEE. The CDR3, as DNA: TGTGCCAGCAGCGGCCGGGACAGCCAAAATGTAGAGCAGTACTTC. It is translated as CASSGRDSQNVEQYF.

The CDR3 reads CASSLRGTEAFF. The CDR3 region has the DNA TGTGCCAGCAGTTTAAGAGGTACTGAAGCTTTCTTT. The chain links TRBV12-3 or TRBV12-4 to TRBJ1-1; D not resolved. V lost 2 bases, J lost 5 bases, and 6 bases lay in between. This CDR3 contains 12 residues.

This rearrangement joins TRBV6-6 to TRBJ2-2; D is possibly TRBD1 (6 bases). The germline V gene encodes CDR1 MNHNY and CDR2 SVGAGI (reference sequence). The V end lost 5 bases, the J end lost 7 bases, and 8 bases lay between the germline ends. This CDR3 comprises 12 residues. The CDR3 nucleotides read TGTGCCAGCAGTCAACAGGGCGGGGAGCTGTTTTTT. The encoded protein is CASSQQGGELFF.

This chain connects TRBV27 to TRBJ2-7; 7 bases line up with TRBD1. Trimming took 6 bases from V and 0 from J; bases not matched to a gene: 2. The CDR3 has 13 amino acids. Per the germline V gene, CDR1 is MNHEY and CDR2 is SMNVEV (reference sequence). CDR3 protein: CASRRTGSYEQYF. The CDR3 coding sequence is TGTGCCAGCAGAAGGACAGGCTCCTACGAGCAGTACTTC.

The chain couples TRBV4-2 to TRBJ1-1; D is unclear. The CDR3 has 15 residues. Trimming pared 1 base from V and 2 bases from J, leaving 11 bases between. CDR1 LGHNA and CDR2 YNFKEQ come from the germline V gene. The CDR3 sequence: CASSQGTAPNTEAFF. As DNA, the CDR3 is TGTGCCAGCAGCCAAGGGACGGCACCCAACACTGAAGCTTTCTTT.

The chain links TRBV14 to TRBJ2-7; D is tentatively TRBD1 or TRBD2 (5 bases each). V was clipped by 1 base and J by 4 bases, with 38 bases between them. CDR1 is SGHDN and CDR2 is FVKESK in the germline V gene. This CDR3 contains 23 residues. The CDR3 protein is CASSQADYGPGTLRVCFGYEQYF. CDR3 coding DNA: TGTGCCAGCAGCCAAGCAGATTATGGCCCGGGGACCCTAAGGGTGTGTTTTGGGTACGAGCAGTACTTC.

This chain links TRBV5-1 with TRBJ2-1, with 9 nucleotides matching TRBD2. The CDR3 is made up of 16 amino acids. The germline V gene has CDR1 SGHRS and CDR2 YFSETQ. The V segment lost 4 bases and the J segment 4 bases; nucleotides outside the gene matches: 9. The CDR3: CASSQKAGGIYNEQFF. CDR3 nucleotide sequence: TGCGCCAGCAGCCAAAAAGCGGGGGGAATATACAATGAGCAGTTCTTC. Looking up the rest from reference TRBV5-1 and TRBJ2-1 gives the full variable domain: KAGVTQTPRYLIKTRGQQVTLSCSPISGHRSVSWYQQTPGQGLQFLFEYFSETQRNKGNFPGRFSGRQFSNSRSEMNVSTLELGDSALYLCASSQKAGGIYNEQFFGPGTRLTVL.

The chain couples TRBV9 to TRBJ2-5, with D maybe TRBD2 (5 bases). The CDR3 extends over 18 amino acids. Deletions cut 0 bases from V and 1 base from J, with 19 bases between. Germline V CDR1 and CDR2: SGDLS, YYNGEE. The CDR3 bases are TGTGCCAGCAGCGTAGACCCGGGCCCGGGAACCTTCCAAGAGACCCAGTACTTC. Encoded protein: CASSVDPGPGTFQETQYF.

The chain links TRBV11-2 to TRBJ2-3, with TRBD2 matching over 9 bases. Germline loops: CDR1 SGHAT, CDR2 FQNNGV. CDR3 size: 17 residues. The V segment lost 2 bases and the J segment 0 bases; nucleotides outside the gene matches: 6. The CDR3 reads CASSLWGGGASTDTQYF. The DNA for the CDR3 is TGTGCCAGCAGCTTATGGGGCGGGGGGGCTAGCACAGATACGCAGTATTTT.

CDR3 DNA: TGCGCCAGCAGCCAAGAGACAGGGGGCTATGGCTACACCTTC. Translating it yields CASSQETGGYGYTF. The V and J genes are TRBV4-1 and TRBJ1-2, with 9 bases identical to TRBD1. CDR1 and CDR2 (germline): MGHRA, YSYEKL. The V segment lost 0 bases and the J segment 4 bases; nucleotides outside the gene matches: 0. The CDR3 extends over 14 amino acids.

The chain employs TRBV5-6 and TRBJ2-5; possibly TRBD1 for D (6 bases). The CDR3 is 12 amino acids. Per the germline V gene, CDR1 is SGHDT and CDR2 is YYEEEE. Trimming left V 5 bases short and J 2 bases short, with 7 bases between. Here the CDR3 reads CASRRGQETQYF. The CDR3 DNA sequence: TGTGCCAGCAGAAGGGGGCAAGAGACCCAGTACTTC.

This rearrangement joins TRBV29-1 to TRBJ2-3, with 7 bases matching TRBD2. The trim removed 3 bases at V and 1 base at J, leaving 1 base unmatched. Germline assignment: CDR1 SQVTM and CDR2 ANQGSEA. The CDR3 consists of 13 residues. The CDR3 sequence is CSVDREGTDTQYF. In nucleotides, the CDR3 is TGCAGCGTTGACCGGGAGGGCACAGATACGCAGTATTTT.

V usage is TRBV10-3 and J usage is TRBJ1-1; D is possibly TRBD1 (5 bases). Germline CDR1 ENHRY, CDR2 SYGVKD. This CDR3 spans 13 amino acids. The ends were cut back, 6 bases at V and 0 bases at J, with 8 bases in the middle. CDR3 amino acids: CAIRGEMNTEAFF. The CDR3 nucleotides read TGTGCCATCAGGGGGGAAATGAACACTGAAGCTTTCTTT.

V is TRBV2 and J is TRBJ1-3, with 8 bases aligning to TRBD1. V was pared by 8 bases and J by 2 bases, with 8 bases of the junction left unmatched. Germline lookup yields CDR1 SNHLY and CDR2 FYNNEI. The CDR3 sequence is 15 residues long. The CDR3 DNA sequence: TGTGCCAGCGGGGAGGGGGGACAGGCTGGAAACACCATATATTTT. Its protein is CASGEGGQAGNTIYF.

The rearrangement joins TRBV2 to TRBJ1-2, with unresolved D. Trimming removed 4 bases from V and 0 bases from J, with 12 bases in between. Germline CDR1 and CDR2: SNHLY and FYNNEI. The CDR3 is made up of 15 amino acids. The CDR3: CASSGLEIANYGYTF. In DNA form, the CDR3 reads TGTGCCAGCAGTGGTCTAGAGATAGCTAACTATGGCTACACCTTC.

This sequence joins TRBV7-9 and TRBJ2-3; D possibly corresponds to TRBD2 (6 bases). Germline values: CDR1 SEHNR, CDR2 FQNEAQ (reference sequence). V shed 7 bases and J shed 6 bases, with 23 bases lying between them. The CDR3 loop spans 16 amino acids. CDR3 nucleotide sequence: TGTGCCAGCACGCCGACTAGGGGTATCGGTCTGGATACGCAGTATTTT. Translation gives CASTPTRGIGLDTQYF.